This TCR beta chain was recorded in a study of beta chain features in type 1 diabetes. On the study more broadly: Patients and healthy donors were similar in age, gender and cell yields. Study-level findings and limits: VDJ junctions in type 1 diabetes patients carried more deletions and fewer insertions. PCR, the amplification step, might favor shorter templates, equally in patients and controls. Moderate but significant shortening of TCRB CDR3s was recorded in all four CD4+ subsets from Type 1 diabetes patients.

About this clone itself: Its cognate antigen is unknown.

Between the trimmed V and J ends, which lost 0 bases and 5 bases, there was a span of 16 bases. The CDR3 is made up of 16 amino acids. Germline values: CDR1 KGHSH, CDR2 LQKENI. Every bit of the isolated RNA underwent reverse transcription, so sequencing read expressed TCRB transcripts. TCRdb's table, derived via immunoSEQ multiplex PCR, lists solely in-frame clones and lacks some. The data contain under 300,000 clones, about 15% of them seen just once; the ten biggest clones take up approximately 0.021%. The receptor comes from a man younger than 45 with type 1 diabetes. Sequenced material: naive CD4+ T cells from blood. The chain couples TRBV18 to TRBJ1-2, with D tentatively TRBD1 (6 bases). For the CDR3, the DNA is TGTGCCAGCTCACCACCGCATTCTGGGGGCGCGTATGGCTACACCTTC. It is translated as CASSPPHSGGAYGYTF.